These 24 T cell receptor beta chains originate from one sample sequenced in a study of regulatory T cells in long-lasting Graves disease. As to time point: persistent/refractory GD, antithyroid drugs over 5 years with positive TRAb. RNA isolated from PBMCs was used to make the TCR library. Arm-PCR with iRepertoire HTBI primers amplified the CDR3 regions for these TCR beta libraries. Each CDR3 protein gets one entry after TCRdb re-called the multiplex PCR reads with MiXCR. The table has 450,000 or so distinct CDR3 sequences, approximately 22% seen once. This material consisted of peripheral blood mononuclear cells (PBMCs), taken when the disease was refractory, from a patient treated with antithyroid drugs. These receptor sequences come from a female donor with Graves disease.

The chain links TRBV11-2 to TRBJ2-1; TRBD2 is a possible D gene (6 bases). Germline values: CDR1 SGHAT, CDR2 FQNNGV. This CDR3 has 17 amino acids. V gave up 5 bases and J gave up 2 bases, with 19 bases separating them. The CDR3 nucleotides read TGTGCCAGCAGCGAGACGGGGGTGAGGAATCCCTACAATGAGCAGTTCTTC. Translated: CASSETGVRNPYNEQFF.

V and J are TRBV18 and TRBJ2-5; 7 bases line up with TRBD1. Germline-derived CDR1 and CDR2 are KGHSH and LQKENI. The CDR3 covers 13 residues. V lost 6 bases to trimming and J lost 5 bases; unmatched junction nucleotides: 6. For the CDR3, the DNA is TGTGCCAGCTCGCGGACAGGTACGGAGACCCAGTACTTC. This translates into CASSRTGTETQYF. The full variable domain, with the rest looked up from reference TRBV18 and TRBJ2-5, is NAGVMQNPRHLVRRRGQEARLRCSPMKGHSHVYWYRQLPEEGLKFMVYLQKENIIDESGMPKERFSAEFPKEGPSILRIQQVVRGDSAAYFCASSRTGTETQYFGPGTRLLVL.

This clonotype was recorded at least ten times. The chain employs TRBV6-1 and TRBJ2-6; D remains ambiguous. V was pared by 5 bases and J by 0 bases, with 11 bases between. The CDR3 extends over 16 amino acids. The germline V gene has CDR1 MNHNS and CDR2 SASEGT. As DNA, the CDR3 is TGTGCCAGCAGTCTAGACCTAAACTCTGGGGCCAACGTCCTGACTTTC. This encodes CASSLDLNSGANVLTF.

To note about this clonotype: Being one base from a much bigger clone, this may be a read error. Written as DNA, the CDR3 is TGCAGCGCCCAGGGAGGGGTCGTGGAGACCCAGTACTTC. It yields the protein CSAQGGVVETQYF. V usage is TRBV29-1 and J usage is TRBJ2-5, with TRBD2 identical over 7 bases. Unmatched junction bases numbered 10, after V lost 7 bases and J lost 5 bases. This CDR3 spans 13 amino acids. Germline V gene sequence: CDR1 SQVTM, CDR2 ANQGSEA.

Many counts were recorded for this clonotype. The chain recombines TRBV2 with TRBJ2-4; TRBD2 aligns across 11 bases. The germline V gene encodes CDR1 SNHLY and CDR2 FYNNEI. V shed 7 bases and J 9 bases; nucleotides not matched to a gene: 11. The CDR3 extends over 15 amino acids. In nucleotides, the CDR3 is TGTGCCAGCACCCTACTAGCGGGAGCCCAAGGCATTCAGTACTTC. Its protein is CASTLLAGAQGIQYF.

The V gene is TRBV29-1, the J gene TRBJ2-2; D might be TRBD1 or TRBD2, each matching 5 bases. Trimming shortened V by 3 bases and J by 6 bases, and 14 bases separated the two germline ends. The CDR3 consists of 14 residues. The germline V gene encodes CDR1 SQVTM and CDR2 ANQGSEA. CDR3 protein: CSVDVSGLAGELFF. The CDR3 DNA is TGCAGCGTTGATGTATCGGGGCTAGCCGGGGAGCTGTTTTTT.

Ten or more counts support this clonotype. CDR3 residues: CASSATNEKLFF. The CDR3 coding sequence is TGTGCCAGCAGCGCAACTAATGAAAAACTGTTTTTT. The chain is built from TRBV28 and TRBJ1-4; D is unclear. Per germline, CDR1 MDHEN and CDR2 SYDVKM. This CDR3 comprises 12 residues. Trimming shortened V by 6 bases and J by 0 bases, and 2 bases separated the two germline ends. Drawing the rest from reference TRBV28 and TRBJ1-4, the complete variable domain is DVKVTQSSRYLVKRTGEKVFLECVQDMDHENMFWYRQDPGLGLRLIYFSYDVKMKEKGDIPEGYSVSREKKERFSLILESASTNQTSMYLCASSATNEKLFFGSGTQLSVL.

This clonotype appeared many times. This chain links TRBV20-1 with TRBJ2-7, with D perhaps matching TRBD2 (5 bases). V lost 6 bases, J lost 4 bases, and 16 bases lay in between. Germline assignment: CDR1 DFQATT and CDR2 SNEGSKA (reference sequence). The CDR3 has 13 amino acids. The CDR3 DNA is TGCAGTGCCTGTAGCGCCAACGGGTACGAGCAGTACTTC. Protein sequence: CSACSANGYEQYF.

The J gene is TRBJ1-1, the V gene TRBV20-1; D not resolved. V was pared by 0 bases and J by 3 bases, with 11 bases between. Germline CDR1 reads DFQATT; CDR2 reads SNEGSKA (reference sequence). The length of the CDR3 is 14 residues. CDR3 in amino acids: CSAREGGIDTEAFF. The DNA for the CDR3 is TGCAGTGCTAGAGAAGGTGGCATAGACACTGAAGCTTTCTTT.

This clonotype has a handful of counts. V usage is TRBV9 and J usage is TRBJ1-2, with D possibly being TRBD1 (5 bases). V lost 7 bases and J 1 base, leaving 8 bases between the germline ends. The length of the CDR3 is 12 residues. Germline loops: CDR1 SGDLS, CDR2 YYNGEE. The chain's CDR3 is CASRDLNYGYTF. CDR3 coding DNA: TGTGCCAGCCGGGACCTTAACTATGGCTACACCTTC.

The V call is TRBV12-3 or TRBV12-4, the J call TRBJ2-1; the match to TRBD2 covers 13 bases. The CDR3 is 16 amino acids. V shed 5 bases and J 5 bases; nucleotides not matched to a gene: 6. The CDR3 DNA reads as TGTGCCAGCAGTGAAGGGACTAGCGGGGCCCACAATGAGCAGTTCTTC. This gives the protein CASSEGTSGAHNEQFF.

This clonotype was seen a handful of times. The missing conserved phenylalanine or tryptophan at the end of this CDR3 makes a read error likely. The DNA is left out, because the CDR3 cannot be placed on it with certainty; the CDR3 is given as TCRdb lists it. The chain links TRBV12-3 or TRBV12-4 to TRBJ2-7; the table calls TRBD1, which could not be checked here. The CDR3 extends over 9 residues, inclusive of both ends. The chain's CDR3 is CASISSVGK.

The V and J genes are TRBV24-1 and TRBJ2-7; D is undetermined. V gave up 9 bases and J gave up 0 bases, with 11 bases separating them. CDR3 size: 13 residues. In germline, CDR1 is KGHDR, CDR2 SFDVKD. The CDR3 coding sequence is TGTGCCACCGGCCAGTCAGACTCCTACGAGCAGTACTTC. It yields the protein CATGQSDSYEQYF.

This clonotype was detected a few times. The rearrangement uses TRBV6-1 and TRBJ2-4; the match to TRBD2 covers 13 bases. With 6 bases clipped from V and 7 bases from J, the junction kept 15 bases outside the gene matches. The germline V gene encodes CDR1 MNHNS and CDR2 SASEGT. This CDR3 contains 18 residues. The CDR3 DNA is TGTGCCAGCAGGCCGGGACTAGCGGGACCAGGTGTCTGGAACATTCAGTACTTC. This codes for CASRPGLAGPGVWNIQYF.

The table lists this clonotype with many counts. The V and J genes are TRBV2 and TRBJ1-1, with a possible D match to TRBD1 (5 bases). The CDR3 has 14 residues. CDR1 is SNHLY and CDR2 is FYNNEI in the germline V gene. Trimming removed 5 bases from V and 3 bases from J, with 13 bases in between. The CDR3 bases are TGTGCCAGCAGTTGGGGGGAACGAGACACTGAAGCTTTCTTT. It translates to CASSWGERDTEAFF.

Many counts were recorded for this clonotype. The V call is TRBV28, the J call TRBJ1-5, with D unresolved. This CDR3 spans 13 amino acids. The germline CDR1 and CDR2 sequences are MDHEN and SYDVKM. Between the trimmed V and J ends, which lost 9 bases and 0 bases, there was a span of 9 bases. CDR3 coding DNA: TGTGCCAGTAATCGCTATAGCAATCAGCCCCAGCATTTT. Its translation: CASNRYSNQPQHF.

As regards this clonotype: Given a much more abundant clone one base away, this may be a read error. V is TRBV6-2 or TRBV6-3 and J is TRBJ2-7; D is uncertain. From germline, CDR1 is MNHEY and CDR2 SVGEGT. This CDR3 is built from 13 residues. V lost 11 bases to trimming and J lost 4 bases, with 18 bases between them. CDR3 nucleotide sequence: TGTGCCCCGATAACCCACAGCAGATACGAGCAGTACTTC. This gives the protein CAPITHSRYEQYF.

In this sample, this clonotype turned up a few times. This may be a read error, as it is one base from a much larger clone. The chain links TRBV28 to TRBJ2-2; D is possibly TRBD2 (5 bases). Looked up from germline, CDR1 is MDHEN and CDR2 is SYDVKM. The CDR3 sequence is 15 residues long. The CDR3 DNA reads as TGTGCCAGCATCACTAGTTTAGATCTTGCCGGGGAGCTGCTTTTT. Residues: CASITSLDLAGELLF.

This clonotype has a count of ten or more. The chain recombines TRBV7-2 with TRBJ2-7; TRBD1 matches 8 bases. The CDR3 contains 16 residues. Losses at the gene ends were 5 bases for V and 3 bases for J; bases not matched to a gene: 12. The V gene's germline CDR1 is SGHTA and CDR2 FQGNSA. CDR3 nucleotide sequence: TGTGCCAGCAGCCTCAGAGGGGGGACAGGCTACTACGAGCAGTACTTC. Translation: CASSLRGGTGYYEQYF.

In its sample, this clonotype was seen many times. The chain has TRBV3-1 and TRBJ2-5, with D hard to call. V lost 6 bases and J lost 2, with 10 bases in between. CDR3 length: 13 amino acids. CDR1 and CDR2 (germline): LGHDT, YNNKEL (reference sequence). CDR3 coding DNA: TGTGCCAGCAGGGCTTGGCGGCAAGAGACCCAGTACTTC. This codes for CASRAWRQETQYF.

This clonotype came up a few times. The genes are TRBV9 and TRBJ1-5, with TRBD1 matching over 8 bases. CDR3 length equals 15 residues. The germline gives CDR1 SGDLS, CDR2 YYNGEE. V gave up 4 bases and J gave up 4 bases; unmatched junction bases: 7. The CDR3 DNA follows: TGTGCCAGCAGCCCCACGACAGGGGAGAATCAGCCCCAGCATTTT. It encodes CASSPTTGENQPQHF.

Many counts were recorded for this clonotype. The chain combines TRBV30 with TRBJ1-4, with D tentatively TRBD1 (6 bases). This CDR3 is 16 amino acids long. Germline V gene lookup returns CDR1 GTSNPN and CDR2 SVGIG (reference sequence). Trimming took 2 bases from V and 3 from J, leaving 16 bases between them. The CDR3 here is CAWSPISDSPNEKLFF. In nucleotides, the CDR3 is TGTGCCTGGAGTCCTATCTCGGACAGTCCTAATGAAAAACTGTTTTTT.

The table lists this clonotype with many counts. In DNA, the CDR3 is TGTGCCAGCAGTTTAAATAGCGGTTTGGATGGCTACACCTTC. Its translation is CASSLNSGLDGYTF. The V call is TRBV12-3 or TRBV12-4, the J call TRBJ1-2; no clear D. The CDR3 runs 14 residues. Trimming took off 2 bases at V and 6 bases at J, with 13 bases between the two ends.

The sample holds many counts of this clonotype. This chain joins TRBV28 and TRBJ1-2; D is ambiguous. The CDR3 runs 10 residues. Germline assignment: CDR1 MDHEN and CDR2 SYDVKM. V lost 8 bases and J lost 4, with 5 bases in between. The CDR3, as DNA: TGTGCCAGCGGAAGCTATGGCTACACCTTC. Amino acids: CASGSYGYTF.